The clone carrying this T cell receptor beta chain was recorded at least ten times. This entry is derived from a study of low-dose radiotherapy and immunotherapy resistance in tumors. With TRAV- and TRBV-specific primers, first-strand cDNA was made, covering the alpha and beta chains. The authors amplified TCRs for roughly 20 PCR cycles with a constant-region primer and a V-primer adapter. TCRdb processed the reads anew with MiXCR; each CDR3 protein has one entry. The sample lists tens of thousands of distinct CDR3 sequences, approximately 22% occurring once. Noted time point: after trial treatment. Treatment specified: LDRT plus nivolumab, ipilimumab, low-dose cyclophosphamide and aspirin (RACIN trial). Germline loops: CDR1 LGHDT, CDR2 YNNKEL (reference sequence). The CDR3 sequence is 15 residues long. V gave up 0 bases and J gave up 5 bases, with 13 bases separating them.

This chain joins TRBV3-1 and TRBJ1-1; maybe TRBD1 (6 bases). Sequencing was performed on PBMCs, taken after low-dose radiotherapy plus immunotherapy. The source of this sequence is a female donor with ovarian cancer. For the CDR3, the DNA is TGTGCCAGCAGCCAAGATCAGGGGTCGCGGACTGAAGCTTTCTTT. It encodes CASSQDQGSRTEAFF.